This TCR beta chain was found in a study of cytomegalovirus exposure and HLA in healthy donors. Study-level findings and limits: There were reportedly fewer N-insertions in an Asian-associated ancestry cluster than the roughly 670-donor mean, in a later analysis. According to the study, roughly 180 TCR beta chains were cytomegalovirus-associated.

PCR was performed using 60 Vbeta and 13 Jbeta primers. Libraries were prepared by immunoSEQ multiplex PCR; TCRdb keeps only in-frame clonotypes and omits some of them. The sample carries more than 100,000 clones, about three quarters recorded once. On this clone itself: Antigen: not known.

Looked up from germline, CDR1 is SNHLY and CDR2 is FYNNEI. Trimming cost V 8 bases and J 7 bases, with 14 bases left between them. The CDR3 has 13 amino acids. The receptor was derived from a woman in her 40s in good health and CMV-seropositive. Sequenced sample: PBMCs. The V call is TRBV2, the J call TRBJ1-4; D call uncertain. CDR3: CASASGGSEKLFF. CDR3 bases: TGTGCCAGCGCCAGCGGCGGCAGTGAAAAACTGTTTTTT.